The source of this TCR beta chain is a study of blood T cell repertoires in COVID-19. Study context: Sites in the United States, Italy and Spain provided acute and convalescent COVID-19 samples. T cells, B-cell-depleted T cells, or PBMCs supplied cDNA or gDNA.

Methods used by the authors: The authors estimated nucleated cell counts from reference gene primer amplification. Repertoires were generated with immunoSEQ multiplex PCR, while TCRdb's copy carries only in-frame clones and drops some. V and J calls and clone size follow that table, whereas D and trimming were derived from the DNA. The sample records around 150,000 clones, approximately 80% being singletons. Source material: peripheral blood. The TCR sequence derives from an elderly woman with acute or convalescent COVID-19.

CDR3 amino acids: CASSITGRFYEQYF. DNA of the CDR3: TGTGCCAGTAGTATAACCGGGAGGTTCTACGAGCAGTACTTC. The chain has TRBV19 and TRBJ2-7, with TRBD2 matching 7 bases. CDR3 length: 14 amino acids. With V trimmed by 2 bases and J by 3 bases, 4 bases remained unmatched. Germline assignment: CDR1 LNHDA and CDR2 SQIVND (reference sequence).